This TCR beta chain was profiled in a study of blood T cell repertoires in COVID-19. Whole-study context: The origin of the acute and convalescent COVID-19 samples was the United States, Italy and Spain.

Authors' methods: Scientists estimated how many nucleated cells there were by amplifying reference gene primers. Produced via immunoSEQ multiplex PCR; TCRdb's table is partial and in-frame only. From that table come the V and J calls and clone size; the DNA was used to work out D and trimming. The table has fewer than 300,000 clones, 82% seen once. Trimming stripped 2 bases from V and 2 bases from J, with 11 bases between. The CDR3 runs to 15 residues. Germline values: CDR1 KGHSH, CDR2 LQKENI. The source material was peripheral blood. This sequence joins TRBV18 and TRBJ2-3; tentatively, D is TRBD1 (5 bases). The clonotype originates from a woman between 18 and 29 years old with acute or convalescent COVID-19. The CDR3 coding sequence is TGTGCCAGCTCACCAAGGACATCGGACACAGATACGCAGTATTTT. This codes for CASSPRTSDTDTQYF.